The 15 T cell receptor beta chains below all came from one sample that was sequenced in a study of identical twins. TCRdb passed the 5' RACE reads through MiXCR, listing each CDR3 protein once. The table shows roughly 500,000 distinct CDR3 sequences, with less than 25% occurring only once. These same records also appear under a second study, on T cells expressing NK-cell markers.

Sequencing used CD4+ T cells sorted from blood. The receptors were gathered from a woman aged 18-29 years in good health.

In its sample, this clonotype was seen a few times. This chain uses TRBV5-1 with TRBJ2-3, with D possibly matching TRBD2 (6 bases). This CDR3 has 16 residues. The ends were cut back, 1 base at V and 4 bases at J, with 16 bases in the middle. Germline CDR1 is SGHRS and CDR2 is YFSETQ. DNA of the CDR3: TGCGCCAGCAGCTTGAGTTCTCTAGGGACTGCAGATACGCAGTATTTT. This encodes CASSLSSLGTADTQYF.

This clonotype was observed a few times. This chain's CDR3 is CASSFRTGAGNEQYF. Here the CDR3 DNA reads TGCGCCAGCAGCTTTCGTACAGGGGCCGGCAACGAGCAGTACTTC. This chain uses TRBV5-1 with TRBJ2-7; TRBD1 matches 7 bases. This CDR3 comprises 15 residues. The V gene end was trimmed by 2 bases and the J gene end by 5 bases; junction bases not matched to a gene: 10. Germline lookup yields CDR1 SGHRS and CDR2 YFSETQ.

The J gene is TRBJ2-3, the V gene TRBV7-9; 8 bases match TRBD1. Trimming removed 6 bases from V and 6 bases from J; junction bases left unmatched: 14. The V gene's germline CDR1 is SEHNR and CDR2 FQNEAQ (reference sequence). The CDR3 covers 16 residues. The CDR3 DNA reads TGTGCCAGCAGTTTCCCCGGAGGACAGGGAAGGGATACGCAGTATTTT. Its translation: CASSFPGGQGRDTQYF.

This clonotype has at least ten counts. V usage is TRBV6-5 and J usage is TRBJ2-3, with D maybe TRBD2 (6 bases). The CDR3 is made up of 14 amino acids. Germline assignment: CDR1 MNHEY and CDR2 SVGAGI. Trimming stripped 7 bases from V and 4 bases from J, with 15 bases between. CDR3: CASNSPGGPDTQYF. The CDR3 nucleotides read TGTGCCAGCAATTCGCCCGGGGGACCAGATACGCAGTATTTT.

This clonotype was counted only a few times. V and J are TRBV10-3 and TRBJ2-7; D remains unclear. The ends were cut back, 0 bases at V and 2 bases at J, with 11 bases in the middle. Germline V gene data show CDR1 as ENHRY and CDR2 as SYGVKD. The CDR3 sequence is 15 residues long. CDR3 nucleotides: TGTGCCATCAGTGAGTCGAAAGGTAGCCCCTACGAGCAGTACTTC. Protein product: CAISESKGSPYEQYF.

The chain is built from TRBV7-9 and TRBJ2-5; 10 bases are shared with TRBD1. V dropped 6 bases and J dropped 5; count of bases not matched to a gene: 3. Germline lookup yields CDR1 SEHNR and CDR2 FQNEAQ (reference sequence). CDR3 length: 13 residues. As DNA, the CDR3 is TGTGCCAGCAGTGACAGGGGGCTCGAGACCCAGTACTTC. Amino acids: CASSDRGLETQYF.

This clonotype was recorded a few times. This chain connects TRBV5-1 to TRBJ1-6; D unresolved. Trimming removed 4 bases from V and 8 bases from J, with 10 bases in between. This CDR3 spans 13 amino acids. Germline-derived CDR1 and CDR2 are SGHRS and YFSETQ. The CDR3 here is CASSRGMDSPLHF. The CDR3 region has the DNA TGCGCCAGCAGCCGCGGGATGGATTCACCCCTCCACTTT.

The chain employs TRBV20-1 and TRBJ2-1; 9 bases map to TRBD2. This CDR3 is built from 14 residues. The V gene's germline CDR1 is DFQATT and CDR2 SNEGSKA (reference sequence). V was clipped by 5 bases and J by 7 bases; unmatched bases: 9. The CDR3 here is CSAPSGRLRNEQFF. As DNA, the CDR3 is TGCAGTGCTCCCAGCGGGAGGCTGAGGAATGAGCAGTTCTTC.

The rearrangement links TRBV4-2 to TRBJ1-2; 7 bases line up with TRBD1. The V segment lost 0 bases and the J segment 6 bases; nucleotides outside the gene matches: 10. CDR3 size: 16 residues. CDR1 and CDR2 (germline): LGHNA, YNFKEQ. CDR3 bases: TGTGCCAGCAGCCAAGAGCGACTACAGGGGAGGAATGGCTACACCTTC. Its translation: CASSQERLQGRNGYTF.

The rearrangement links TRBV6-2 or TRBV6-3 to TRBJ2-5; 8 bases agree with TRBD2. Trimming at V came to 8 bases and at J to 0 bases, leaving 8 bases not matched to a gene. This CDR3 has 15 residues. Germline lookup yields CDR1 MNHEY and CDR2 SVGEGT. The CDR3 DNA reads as TGTGCCAGCGGCAAGCGGGAGCCGTACCAAGAGACCCAGTACTTC. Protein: CASGKREPYQETQYF.

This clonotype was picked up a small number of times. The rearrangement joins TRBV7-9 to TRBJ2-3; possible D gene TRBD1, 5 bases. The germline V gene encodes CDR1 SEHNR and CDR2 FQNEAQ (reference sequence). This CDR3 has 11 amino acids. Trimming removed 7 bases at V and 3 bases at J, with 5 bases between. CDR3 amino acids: CASTGTDTQYF. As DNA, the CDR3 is TGTGCCAGCACAGGGACAGATACGCAGTATTTT.

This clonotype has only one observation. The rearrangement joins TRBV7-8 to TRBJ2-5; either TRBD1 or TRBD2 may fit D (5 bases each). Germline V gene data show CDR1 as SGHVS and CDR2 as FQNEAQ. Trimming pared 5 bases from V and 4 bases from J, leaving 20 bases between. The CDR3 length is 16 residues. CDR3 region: CASSPFLARDGETQYF. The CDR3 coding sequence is TGTGCCAGCAGCCCCTTCTTAGCGAGGGACGGAGAGACCCAGTACTTC.

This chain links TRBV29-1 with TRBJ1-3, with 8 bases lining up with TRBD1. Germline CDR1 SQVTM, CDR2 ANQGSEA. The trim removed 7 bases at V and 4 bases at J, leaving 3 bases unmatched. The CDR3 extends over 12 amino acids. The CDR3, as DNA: TGCAGCGCTCAGGGGGCCGGAAACACCATATATTTT. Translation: CSAQGAGNTIYF.

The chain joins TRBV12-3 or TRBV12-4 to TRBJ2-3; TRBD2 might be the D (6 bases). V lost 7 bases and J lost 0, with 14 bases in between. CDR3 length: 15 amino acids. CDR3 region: CASTRAGSSTDTQYF. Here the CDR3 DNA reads TGTGCCAGCACTCGGGCGGGGTCTAGCACAGATACGCAGTATTTT.

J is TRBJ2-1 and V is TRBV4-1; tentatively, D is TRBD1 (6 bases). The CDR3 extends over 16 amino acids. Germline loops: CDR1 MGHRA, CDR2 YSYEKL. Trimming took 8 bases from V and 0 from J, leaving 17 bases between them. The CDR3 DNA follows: TGCGCCAGCCACTGGACAAGGGGGAGCTCCTACAATGAGCAGTTCTTC. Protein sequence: CASHWTRGSSYNEQFF.